The present entry profiles one TCR beta chain with its context. Its antigen is currently unknown. The protocol was immunoSEQ multiplex PCR, while the TCRdb copy is restricted to in-frame clones and leaves out a portion. The sample has about 35,000 clones, approximately 80% seen once. This record comes from a study of T cells in narcolepsy. Across the study: Healthy controls were enrolled alongside patients with narcolepsy type 1 or type 2.

Trimming stripped 0 bases from V and 2 bases from J, with 12 bases between. The CDR3 runs to 16 residues. Study-level results: HCRT-specific and TRIB2-specific autoreactive clonotypes appeared among same-patient CSF and blood CD4+ clonotypes. In some patient and control memory CD4+ samples, autoreactive clones were absent.

The source material was memory (CD45RA-) CD4+ T cells from blood. This chain uses TRBV5-3 with TRBJ2-4; no firm D call. TRBV5-3 is an ORF; its function is uncertain. This TCR derives from a human donor in good health. DNA for the CDR3: TGTGCCAGAAGCTTGGTTCTTTTTAGCCCCAAAAACATTCAGTACTTC. Residues: CARSLVLFSPKNIQYF.